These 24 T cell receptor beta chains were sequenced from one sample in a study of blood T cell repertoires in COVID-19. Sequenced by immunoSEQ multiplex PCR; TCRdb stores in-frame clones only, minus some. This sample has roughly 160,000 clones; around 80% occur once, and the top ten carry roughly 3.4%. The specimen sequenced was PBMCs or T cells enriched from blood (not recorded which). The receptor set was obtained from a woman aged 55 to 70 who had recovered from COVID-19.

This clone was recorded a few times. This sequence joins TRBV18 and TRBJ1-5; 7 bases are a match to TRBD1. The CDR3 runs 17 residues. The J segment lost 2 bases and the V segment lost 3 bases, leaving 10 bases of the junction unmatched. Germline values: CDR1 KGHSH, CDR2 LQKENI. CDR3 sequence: CASSPRPGQEGNQPQHF. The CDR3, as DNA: TGTGCCAGCTCACCTAGGCCCGGACAGGAGGGCAATCAGCCCCAGCATTTT.

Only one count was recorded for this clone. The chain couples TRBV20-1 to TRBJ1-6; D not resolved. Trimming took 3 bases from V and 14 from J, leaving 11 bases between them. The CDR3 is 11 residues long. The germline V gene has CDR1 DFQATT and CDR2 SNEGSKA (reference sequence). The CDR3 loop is CSAREGGSLHF. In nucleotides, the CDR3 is TGCAGTGCTAGGGAGGGTGGATCCCTCCACTTT.

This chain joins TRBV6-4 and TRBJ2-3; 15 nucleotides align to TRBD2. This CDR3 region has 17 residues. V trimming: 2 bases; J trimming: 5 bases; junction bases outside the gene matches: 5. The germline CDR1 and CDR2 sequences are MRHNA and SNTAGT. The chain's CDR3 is CASSDGTSGGRGDTQYF. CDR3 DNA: TGTGCCAGCAGTGACGGGACTAGCGGGGGGCGGGGAGATACGCAGTATTTT.

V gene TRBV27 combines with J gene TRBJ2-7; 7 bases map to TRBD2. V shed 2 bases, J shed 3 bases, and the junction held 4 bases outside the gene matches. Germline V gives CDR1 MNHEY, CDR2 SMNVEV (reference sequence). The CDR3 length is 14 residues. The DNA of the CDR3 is TGTGCCAGCAGTTTAGCTCGGGGGGACTACGAGCAGTACTTC. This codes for CASSLARGDYEQYF.

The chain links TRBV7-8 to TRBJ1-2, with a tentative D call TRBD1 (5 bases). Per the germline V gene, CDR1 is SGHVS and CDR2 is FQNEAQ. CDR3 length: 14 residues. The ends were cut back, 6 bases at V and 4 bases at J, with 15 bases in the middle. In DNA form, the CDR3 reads TGTGCCAGCAGTTCAACAAGGGGTGGCTATGGCTACACCTTC. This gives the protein CASSSTRGGYGYTF. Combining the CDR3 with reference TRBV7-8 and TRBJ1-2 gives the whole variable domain GAGVSQSPRYKVAKRGQDVALRCDPISGHVSLFWYQQALGQGPEFLTYFQNEAQLDKSGLPSDRFFAERPEGSVSTLKIQRTQQEDSAVYLCASSSTRGGYGYTFGSGTRLTVV.

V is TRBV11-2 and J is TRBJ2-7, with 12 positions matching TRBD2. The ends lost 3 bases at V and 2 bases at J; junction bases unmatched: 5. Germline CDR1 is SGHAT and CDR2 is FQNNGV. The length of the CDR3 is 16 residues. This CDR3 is CASSLASGGATYEQYF. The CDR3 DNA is TGTGCCAGCAGCTTGGCTAGCGGGGGGGCTACCTACGAGCAGTACTTC.

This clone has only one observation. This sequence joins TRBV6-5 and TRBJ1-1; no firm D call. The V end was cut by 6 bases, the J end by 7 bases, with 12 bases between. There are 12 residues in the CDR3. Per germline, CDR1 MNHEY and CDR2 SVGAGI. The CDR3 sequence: CASSEGKGEAFF. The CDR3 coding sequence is TGTGCCAGCAGCGAGGGAAAAGGTGAAGCTTTCTTT.

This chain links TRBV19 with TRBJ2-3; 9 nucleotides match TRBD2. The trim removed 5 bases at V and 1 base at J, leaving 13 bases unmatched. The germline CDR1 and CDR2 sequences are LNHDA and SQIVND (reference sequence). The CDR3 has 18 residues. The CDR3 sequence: CASSAPGVQRGGTDTQYF. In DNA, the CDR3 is TGTGCCAGTAGTGCCCCGGGGGTTCAGCGGGGGGGCACAGATACGCAGTATTTT.

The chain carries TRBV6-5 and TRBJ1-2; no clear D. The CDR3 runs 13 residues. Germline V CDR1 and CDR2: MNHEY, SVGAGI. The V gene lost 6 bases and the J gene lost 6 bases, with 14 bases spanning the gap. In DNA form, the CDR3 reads TGTGCCAGCAGCCCCACACGACTCCATGGCTACACCTTC. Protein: CASSPTRLHGYTF.

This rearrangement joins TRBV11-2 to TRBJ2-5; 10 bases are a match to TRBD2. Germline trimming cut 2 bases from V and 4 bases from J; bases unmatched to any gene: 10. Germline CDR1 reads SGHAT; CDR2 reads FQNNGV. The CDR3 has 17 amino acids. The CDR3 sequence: CASSLPLGVAGGETQYF. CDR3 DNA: TGTGCCAGCAGCTTACCCCTGGGCGTAGCGGGGGGAGAGACCCAGTACTTC. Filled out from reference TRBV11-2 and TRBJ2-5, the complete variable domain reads EAGVAQSPRYKIIEKRQSVAFWCNPISGHATLYWYQQILGQGPKLLIQFQNNGVVDDSQLPKDRFSAERLKGVDSTLKIQPAKLEDSAVYLCASSLPLGVAGGETQYFGPGTRLLVL.

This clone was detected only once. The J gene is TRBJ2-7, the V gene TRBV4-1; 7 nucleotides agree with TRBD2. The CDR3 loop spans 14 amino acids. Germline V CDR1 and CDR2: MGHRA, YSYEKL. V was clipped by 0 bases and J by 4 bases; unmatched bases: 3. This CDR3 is CASSQEGGKYEQYF. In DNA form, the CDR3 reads TGCGCCAGCAGCCAAGAGGGGGGGAAGTACGAGCAGTACTTC.

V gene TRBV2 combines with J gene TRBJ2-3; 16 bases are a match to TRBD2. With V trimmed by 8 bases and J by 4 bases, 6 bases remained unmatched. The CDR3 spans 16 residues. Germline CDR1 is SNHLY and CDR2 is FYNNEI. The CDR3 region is CASGTSGGGRSDTQYF. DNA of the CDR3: TGTGCCAGCGGGACTAGCGGGGGGGGTAGGTCAGATACGCAGTATTTT.

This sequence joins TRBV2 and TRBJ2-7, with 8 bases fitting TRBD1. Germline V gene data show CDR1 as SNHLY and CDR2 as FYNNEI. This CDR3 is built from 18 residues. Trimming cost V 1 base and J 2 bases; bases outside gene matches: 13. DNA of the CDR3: TGTGCCAGCAGTGAAGAGGCAGGGGGCTATAGGAAGACCTACGAGCAGTACTTC. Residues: CASSEEAGGYRKTYEQYF.

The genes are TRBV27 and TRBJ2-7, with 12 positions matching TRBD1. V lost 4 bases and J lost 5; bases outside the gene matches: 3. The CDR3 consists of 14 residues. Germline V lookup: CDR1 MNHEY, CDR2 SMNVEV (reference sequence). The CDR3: CASSSGQGADEQYF. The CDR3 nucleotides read TGTGCCAGCAGTTCGGGACAGGGGGCGGACGAGCAGTACTTC.

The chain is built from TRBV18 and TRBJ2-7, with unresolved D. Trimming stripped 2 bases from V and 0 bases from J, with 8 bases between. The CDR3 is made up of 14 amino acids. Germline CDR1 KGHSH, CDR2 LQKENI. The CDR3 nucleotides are TGTGCCAGCTCACCAGAGATTGCCTCCTACGAGCAGTACTTC. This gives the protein CASSPEIASYEQYF.

CDR3 coding DNA: TGTGCTAGTGGTCCCGGGACAGGCTCCTACAATGAGCAGTTCTTC. This sequence encodes CASGPGTGSYNEQFF. The genes are TRBV12-5 and TRBJ2-1; 8 bases align to TRBD1. Trimming at V came to 5 bases and at J to 0 bases, leaving 3 bases not matched to a gene. The CDR3 covers 15 residues. Germline V gene lookup returns CDR1 LGHNT and CDR2 FRNRAP.

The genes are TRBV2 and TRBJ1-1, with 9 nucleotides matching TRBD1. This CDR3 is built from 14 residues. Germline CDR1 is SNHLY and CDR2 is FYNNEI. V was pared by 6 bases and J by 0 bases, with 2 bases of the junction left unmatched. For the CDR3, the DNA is TGTGCCAGCAGGGGACAGGGAGTGAACACTGAAGCTTTCTTT. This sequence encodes CASRGQGVNTEAFF.

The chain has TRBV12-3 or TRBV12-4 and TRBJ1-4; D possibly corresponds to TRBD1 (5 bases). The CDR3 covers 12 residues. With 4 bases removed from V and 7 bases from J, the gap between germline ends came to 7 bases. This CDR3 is CASSSGVEKLFF. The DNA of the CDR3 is TGTGCCAGCAGTTCGGGGGTTGAAAAACTGTTTTTT.

CDR3 in DNA: TGTGCCAGCAGTGCTTCCTACGAGCAGTACTTC. It specifies CASSASYEQYF. This chain uses TRBV25-1 with TRBJ2-7; no clear D gene. The CDR3 is 11 amino acids. V was clipped by 4 bases and J by 1 base, with 2 bases between them. Germline assignment: CDR1 MGHDK and CDR2 SYGVNS.

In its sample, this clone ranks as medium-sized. The CDR3 protein is CASSLGSSGNTIYF. The CDR3, as DNA: TGTGCCAGCAGCCTAGGGAGCTCTGGAAACACCATATATTTT. V usage is TRBV2 and J usage is TRBJ1-3; D is unclear. The CDR3 is made up of 14 amino acids. V was cut by 6 bases and J by 0 bases, with 9 bases left in between. Germline-derived CDR1 and CDR2 are SNHLY and FYNNEI.

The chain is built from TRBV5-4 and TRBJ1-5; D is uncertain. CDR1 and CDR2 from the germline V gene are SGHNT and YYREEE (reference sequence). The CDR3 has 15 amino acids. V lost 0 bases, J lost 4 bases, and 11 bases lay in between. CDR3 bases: TGTGCCAGCAGCTTGGGCGGGTTTGGTAATCAGCCCCAGCATTTT. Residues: CASSLGGFGNQPQHF.

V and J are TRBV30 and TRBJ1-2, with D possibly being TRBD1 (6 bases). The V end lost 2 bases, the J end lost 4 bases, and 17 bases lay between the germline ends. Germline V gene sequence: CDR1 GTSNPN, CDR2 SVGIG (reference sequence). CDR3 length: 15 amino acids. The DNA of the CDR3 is TGTGCCTGGAGTCCACAGGGATCTCTTTCCTATGGCTACACCTTC. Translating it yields CAWSPQGSLSYGYTF.

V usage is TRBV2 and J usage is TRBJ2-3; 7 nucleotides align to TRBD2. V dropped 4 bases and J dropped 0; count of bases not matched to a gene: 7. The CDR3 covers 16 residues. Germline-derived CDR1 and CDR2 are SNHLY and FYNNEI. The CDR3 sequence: CASSGSLADSTDTQYF. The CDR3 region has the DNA TGTGCCAGCAGTGGGTCGCTAGCGGATAGCACAGATACGCAGTATTTT. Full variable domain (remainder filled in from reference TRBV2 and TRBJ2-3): EPEVTQTPSHQVTQMGQEVILRCVPISNHLYFYWYRQILGQKVEFLVSFYNNEISEKSEIFDDQFSVERPDGSNFTLKIRSTKLEDSAMYFCASSGSLADSTDTQYFGPGTRLTVL.

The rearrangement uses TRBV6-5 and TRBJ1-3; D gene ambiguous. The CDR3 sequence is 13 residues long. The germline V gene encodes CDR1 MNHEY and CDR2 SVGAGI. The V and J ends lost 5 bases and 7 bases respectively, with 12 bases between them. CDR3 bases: TGTGCCAGCAGTCCCGGGAGCCCCAACACCATATATTTT. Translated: CASSPGSPNTIYF.